The 25 T cell receptor beta chains below were found in one sample sequenced in a study of blood T cell repertoires in COVID-19. Using immunoSEQ multiplex PCR, the repertoire was profiled, and TCRdb retains in-frame clones only, with some absent. The sample includes 300,000 to 400,000 clones, around 90% of them seen just once. The sample taken for sequencing was PBMCs or T cells enriched from blood (not recorded which). The receptors shown here come from a man between 60 and 75 years old who had recovered from COVID-19.

This clone appeared a few times. V is TRBV7-2 and J is TRBJ1-1, with TRBD1 as a possible D gene (5 bases). V lost 1 base and J lost 1, with 13 bases in between. The germline V gene encodes CDR1 SGHTA and CDR2 FQGNSA. The CDR3 runs 16 residues. Here the CDR3 reads CASSLGVGLKNTEAFF. The CDR3 DNA reads as TGTGCCAGCAGCTTAGGGGTGGGGCTTAAGAACACTGAAGCTTTCTTT.

With respect to this clone: Other DNA sequences in the sample encode the same CDR3. V gene TRBV9 combines with J gene TRBJ1-1; a weak D match, TRBD1 (6 bases). CDR1 SGDLS and CDR2 YYNGEE come from the germline V gene. V shed 4 bases and J shed 0 bases, with 10 bases lying between them. CDR3 length: 14 amino acids. The CDR3 loop is CASSPGQLNTEAFF. CDR3 nucleotide sequence: TGTGCCAGCAGCCCGGGACAATTGAACACTGAAGCTTTCTTT. Variable domain in full (rest from reference TRBV9 and TRBJ1-1): DSGVTQTPKHLITATGQRVTLRCSPRSGDLSVYWYQQSLDQGLQFLIQYYNGEERAKGNILERFSAQQFPDLHSELNLSSLELGDSALYFCASSPGQLNTEAFFGQGTRLTVV.

As concerns this clone: In the same sample, other DNA sequences code for this CDR3. This rearrangement joins TRBV24-1 to TRBJ2-5; possible D gene TRBD1, 5 bases. CDR1 KGHDR and CDR2 SFDVKD come from the germline V gene. V was cut by 3 bases and J by 5 bases, with 15 bases left in between. The CDR3 has 15 amino acids. In DNA form, the CDR3 reads TGTGCCACCAGTGATCCCCAGGGCGCCGGGGAGACCCAGTACTTC. It translates to CATSDPQGAGETQYF.

This chain's CDR3 is CATSDPVGAKTQYF. The CDR3 region has the DNA TGTGCCACCAGTGATCCGGTGGGGGCAAAGACCCAGTACTTC. This chain uses TRBV24-1 with TRBJ2-5; a weak D match, TRBD1 (6 bases). The CDR3 runs 14 residues. The germline CDR1 and CDR2 sequences are KGHDR and SFDVKD. V was cut by 3 bases and J by 6 bases, with 13 bases left in between.

The rearrangement uses TRBV5-1 and TRBJ2-2; 12 bases agree with TRBD2. With 1 base clipped from V and 5 bases from J, the junction kept 6 bases outside the gene matches. The CDR3 length is 17 residues. Germline loops: CDR1 SGHRS, CDR2 YFSETQ. The CDR3 DNA sequence: TGCGCCAGCAGCTTGATCCCCGGGACTAGCGGGACCGGGGAGCTGTTTTTT. This gives the protein CASSLIPGTSGTGELFF.

This chain connects TRBV10-1 to TRBJ1-1; D gene uncertain. The CDR3 length is 17 residues. V shed 1 base and J shed 5 bases, with 20 bases lying between them. The germline CDR1 and CDR2 sequences are WNHNN and SYGVQD (reference sequence). The CDR3 spells CASSEWRGEGRMTEAFF. The CDR3, as DNA: TGCGCCAGCAGTGAGTGGCGGGGTGAAGGTAGGATGACTGAAGCTTTCTTT.

This chain connects TRBV10-2 to TRBJ1-5, with unresolved D. V was pared by 3 bases and J by 0 bases, with 3 bases between. CDR3 length: 13 residues. CDR1 and CDR2 from the germline V gene are WSHSY and SAAADI. In nucleotides, the CDR3 is TGCGCCAGCAGTGACAGTAGCAATCAGCCCCAGCATTTT. Its protein product is CASSDSSNQPQHF.

The rearrangement joins TRBV10-3 to TRBJ1-5, with 9 bases fitting TRBD1. Germline CDR1 is ENHRY and CDR2 is SYGVKD. Trimming took 7 bases from V and 5 from J; bases not matched to a gene: 30. CDR3 length: 22 amino acids. The CDR3 nucleotides read TGTGCCATCAAGGGTTTAAGGGAGAGGCTTCAAACAGGGGGCTATTCCGATCAGCCCCAGCATTTT. Translating gives CAIKGLRERLQTGGYSDQPQHF.

This clone was observed many times. The V call is TRBV9, the J call TRBJ2-2, with D possibly matching TRBD2 (5 bases). Germline values: CDR1 SGDLS, CDR2 YYNGEE. Trimming took off 4 bases at V and 8 bases at J, with 18 bases between the two ends. The length of the CDR3 is 15 residues. CDR3 in DNA: TGTGCCAGCAGCCCCCAGCTTGGACTTCGGGGGGAGCTGTTTTTT. Amino acids: CASSPQLGLRGELFF.

V gene TRBV6-1 combines with J gene TRBJ2-7; 9 bases are a match to TRBD2. Unmatched junction bases numbered 14, after V lost 1 base and J lost 4 bases. The CDR3 consists of 18 residues. Germline assignment: CDR1 MNHNS and CDR2 SASEGT. The CDR3 loop is CASSEERRDSGSRYEQYF. The CDR3 bases are TGTGCCAGCAGTGAAGAGCGACGGGATAGCGGGAGCCGGTACGAGCAGTACTTC.

V is TRBV18 and J is TRBJ1-1, with 8 positions matching TRBD1. Losses at the gene ends were 3 bases for V and 4 bases for J; bases not matched to a gene: 4. CDR3 size: 14 residues. Per germline, CDR1 KGHSH and CDR2 LQKENI. CDR3 protein: CASSPGQGGTEAFF. In DNA form, the CDR3 reads TGTGCCAGCTCACCCGGACAGGGCGGCACTGAAGCTTTCTTT.

V is TRBV3-1 (or the pseudogene TRBV3-2) and J is TRBJ1-1, with a tentative D call TRBD1 (6 bases). Germline V lookup: CDR1 LGHDT, CDR2 YNNKEL (reference sequence). CDR3 length: 18 residues. The V and J ends lost 5 bases and 1 base respectively, with 23 bases between them. CDR3 sequence: CASSSWTLRGEGNTEAFF. CDR3 in DNA: TGTGCCAGCAGCTCGTGGACTCTCAGGGGAGAGGGGAACACTGAAGCTTTCTTT.

V is TRBV24-1 and J is TRBJ2-1; D is unclear. The germline V gene encodes CDR1 KGHDR and CDR2 SFDVKD. Trimming pared 2 bases from V and 0 bases from J, leaving 10 bases between. This CDR3 is built from 16 residues. The CDR3 region is CATSDSYISSYNEQFF. The CDR3 DNA reads TGTGCCACCAGTGATTCTTACATAAGCTCCTACAATGAGCAGTTCTTC.

This clone was seen more than once but under ten times. V is TRBV5-4 and J is TRBJ2-1; 9 positions match TRBD1. CDR1 and CDR2 (germline): SGHNT, YYREEE (reference sequence). Trimming removed 0 bases from V and 6 bases from J; junction bases left unmatched: 4. The CDR3 loop spans 15 amino acids. DNA for the CDR3: TGTGCCAGCAGCTTGGCCACGACAGGGGGCAATGAGCAGTTCTTC. Translated: CASSLATTGGNEQFF. The full variable domain, with the rest looked up from reference TRBV5-4 and TRBJ2-1, is ETGVTQSPTHLIKTRGQQVTLRCSSQSGHNTVSWYQQALGQGPQFIFQYYREEENGRGNFPPRFSGLQFPNYSSELNVNALELDDSALYLCASSLATTGGNEQFFGPGTRLTVL.

This clone is a singleton in its sample. The chain uses TRBV28 and TRBJ1-1; D perhaps matches TRBD1 (5 bases). Per the germline V gene, CDR1 is MDHEN and CDR2 is SYDVKM. The CDR3 is made up of 14 amino acids. V shed 6 bases and J shed 1 base, with 12 bases lying between them. CDR3 in amino acids: CASSRVLGNTEAFF. DNA for the CDR3: TGTGCCAGCAGCAGGGTGTTAGGGAACACTGAAGCTTTCTTT.

This chain links TRBV7-9 with TRBJ2-1; tentative D call: TRBD2 (6 bases). V lost 5 bases and J 10 bases, leaving 27 bases between the germline ends. Per the germline V gene, CDR1 is SEHNR and CDR2 is FQNEAQ (reference sequence). The length of the CDR3 is 17 residues. In DNA form, the CDR3 reads TGTGCCAGCAGCCCGGCGGTCCAAAAGGAGGGCCCACGGGAGCAGTTCTTC. It codes for CASSPAVQKEGPREQFF.

The chain links TRBV3-1 (or the pseudogene TRBV3-2) to TRBJ2-3; D not resolved. The CDR3 loop spans 11 amino acids. Per germline, CDR1 LGHDT and CDR2 YNNKEL (reference sequence). With 3 bases removed from V and 4 bases from J, the gap between germline ends came to 2 bases. The CDR3 region is CASSHADTQYF. The CDR3 DNA follows: TGTGCCAGCAGCCACGCAGATACGCAGTATTTT.

This chain connects TRBV5-1 to TRBJ1-6, with TRBD1 as a possible D gene (6 bases). Trimming took off 4 bases at V and 6 bases at J, with 23 bases between the two ends. From germline, CDR1 is SGHRS and CDR2 YFSETQ. The CDR3 extends over 18 amino acids. The CDR3 is CASSQQGAGGGSNSPLHF. The CDR3 DNA sequence: TGCGCCAGCAGCCAACAGGGAGCTGGAGGAGGAAGTAATTCACCCCTCCACTTT.

The chain carries TRBV6-5 and TRBJ1-4; a weak D match, TRBD1 (5 bases). Trimming left V 8 bases short and J 7 bases short, with 14 bases between. This CDR3 has 13 amino acids. Germline CDR1 MNHEY, CDR2 SVGAGI. The CDR3 bases are TGTGCCAGCCTTTTGACGGGGGGTGAAAAACTGTTTTTT. Translated: CASLLTGGEKLFF.

The genes are TRBV5-1 and TRBJ2-1; 8 positions agree with TRBD2. Germline V gene lookup returns CDR1 SGHRS and CDR2 YFSETQ. This CDR3 comprises 17 residues. J lost 6 bases, V lost 4 bases, and 15 bases had no gene match. The CDR3 DNA reads as TGCGCCAGCAGCGTCTTTCAGATTAGCGGGATCTCCAATGAGCAGTTCTTC. It codes for CASSVFQISGISNEQFF. The whole variable domain, filled in from reference TRBV5-1 and TRBJ2-1, reads KAGVTQTPRYLIKTRGQQVTLSCSPISGHRSVSWYQQTPGQGLQFLFEYFSETQRNKGNFPGRFSGRQFSNSRSEMNVSTLELGDSALYLCASSVFQISGISNEQFFGPGTRLTVL.

This chain connects TRBV5-6 to TRBJ2-1, with 10 bases that match TRBD2. The trim removed 3 bases at V and 3 bases at J, leaving 12 bases unmatched. This CDR3 region has 18 residues. CDR1 and CDR2 from the germline V gene are SGHDT and YYEEEE. CDR3 DNA: TGTGCCAGCAGCTCCCTGGGAGCTAGCGGGAGTTTCTACAATGAGCAGTTCTTC. This translates into CASSSLGASGSFYNEQFF.

V gene TRBV20-1 combines with J gene TRBJ2-7; 8 bases fit TRBD2. After removal of 3 bases from V and 5 bases from J, the junction contained 6 bases not matched to a gene. This CDR3 region has 13 residues. Germline V gene data show CDR1 as DFQATT and CDR2 as SNEGSKA (reference sequence). Here the CDR3 DNA reads TGCAGTGCTAGTAACGGGAGGGCTCACGAGCAGTACTTC. It is translated as CSASNGRAHEQYF.

This chain connects TRBV7-3 to TRBJ2-1; 10 bases are a match to TRBD2. Germline V gene lookup returns CDR1 SGHTA and CDR2 FQGTGA. V shed 4 bases and J 8 bases; nucleotides not matched to a gene: 14. This CDR3 spans 17 amino acids. CDR3 protein: CASSSTGLAGVGYEQFF. The CDR3 DNA reads as TGTGCCAGCAGCTCGACGGGCCTAGCGGGAGTAGGATATGAGCAGTTCTTC.

The chain is built from TRBV6-5 and TRBJ1-4; TRBD1 matches 8 bases. The germline CDR1 and CDR2 sequences are MNHEY and SVGAGI. CDR3 length equals 14 residues. Losses at the gene ends were 6 bases for V and 5 bases for J; bases not matched to a gene: 5. CDR3 in amino acids: CASRTRTGNEKLFF. The CDR3 nucleotides are TGTGCCAGCAGAACCAGGACAGGGAATGAAAAACTGTTTTTT.

The V and J genes are TRBV7-9 and TRBJ2-2, with unresolved D. This CDR3 has 15 residues. V lost 4 bases and J lost 0, with 9 bases in between. In germline, CDR1 is SEHNR, CDR2 FQNEAQ (reference sequence). The CDR3: CASSSYFPNTGELFF. DNA of the CDR3: TGTGCCAGCAGCTCCTATTTCCCGAACACCGGGGAGCTGTTTTTT.